This T cell receptor (beta chain) was profiled in a study of OX40 agonist ivuxolimab in advanced cancers. Across the whole study: About 44% of patients had received prior checkpoint inhibitor therapy. Partial responses were recorded for three patients, including one with hepatocellular carcinoma and two with cutaneous melanoma.

Remarks on this clone: What it recognizes is unknown.

Germline V gene sequence: CDR1 KGHSH, CDR2 LQKENI. V was pared by 3 bases and J by 2 bases, with 10 bases between. This CDR3 contains 14 residues. Sampled blood was obtained at baseline, cycle 4 day 1, and cycle 7 day 1. Assay: immunoSEQ multiplex PCR; the TCRdb copy retains only in-frame clones and omits some. Of 70,000 to 95,000 clones listed, about 93% are singletons. General observations from the study: Researchers report that CD8+ T cells had, on average, more expanded clones than CD4+.

Sequencing used CD4+ or CD8+ T cells sorted from blood, obtained in a trial of the OX40 agonist ivuxolimab. The clonotype comes from an adult with an advanced solid tumor such as melanoma, head and neck, liver or kidney cancer. The chain uses TRBV18 and TRBJ2-5; D not resolved. The DNA of the CDR3 is TGTGCCAGCTCACCCCCTAGTCTGCAAGAGACCCAGTACTTC. It is translated as CASSPPSLQETQYF.